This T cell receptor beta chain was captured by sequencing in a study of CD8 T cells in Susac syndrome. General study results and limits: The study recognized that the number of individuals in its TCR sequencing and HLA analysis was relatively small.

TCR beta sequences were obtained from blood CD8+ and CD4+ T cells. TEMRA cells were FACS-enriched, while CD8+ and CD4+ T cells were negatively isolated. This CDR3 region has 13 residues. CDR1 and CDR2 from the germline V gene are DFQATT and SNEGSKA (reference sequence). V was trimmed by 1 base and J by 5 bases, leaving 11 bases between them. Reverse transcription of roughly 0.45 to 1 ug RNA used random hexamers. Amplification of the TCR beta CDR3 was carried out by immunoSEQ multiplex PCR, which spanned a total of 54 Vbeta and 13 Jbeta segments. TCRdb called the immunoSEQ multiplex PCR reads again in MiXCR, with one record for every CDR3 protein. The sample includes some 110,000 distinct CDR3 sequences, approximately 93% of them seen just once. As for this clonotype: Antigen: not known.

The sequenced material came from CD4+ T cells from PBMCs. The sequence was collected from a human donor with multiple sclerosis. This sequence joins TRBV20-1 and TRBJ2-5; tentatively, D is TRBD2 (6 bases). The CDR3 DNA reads TGCAGTGCTAGAGTTGGGGGGATGGAGACCCAGTACTTC. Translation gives CSARVGGMETQYF.